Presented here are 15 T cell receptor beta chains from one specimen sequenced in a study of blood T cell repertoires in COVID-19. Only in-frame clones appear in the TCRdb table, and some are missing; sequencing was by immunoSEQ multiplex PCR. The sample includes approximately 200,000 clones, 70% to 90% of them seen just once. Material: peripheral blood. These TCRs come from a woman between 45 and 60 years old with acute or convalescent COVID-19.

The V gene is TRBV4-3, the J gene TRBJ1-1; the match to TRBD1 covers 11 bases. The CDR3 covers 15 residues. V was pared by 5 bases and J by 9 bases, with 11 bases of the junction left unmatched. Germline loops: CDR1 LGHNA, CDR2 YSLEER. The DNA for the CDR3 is TGCGCCAGCAGCAAGGGGACAGGGGGGACGTCTCAAGCTTTCTTT. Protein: CASSKGTGGTSQAFF.

In DNA, the CDR3 is TGTGCCAGCAGTCCGGGACAGAGGGTTTATGGCTACACCTTC. Amino acid sequence: CASSPGQRVYGYTF. The rearrangement links TRBV6-2 or TRBV6-3 to TRBJ1-2, with TRBD1 matching over 7 bases. This CDR3 spans 14 amino acids. The germline V gene encodes CDR1 MNHEY and CDR2 SVGEGT. With V trimmed by 5 bases and J by 5 bases, 8 bases remained unmatched.

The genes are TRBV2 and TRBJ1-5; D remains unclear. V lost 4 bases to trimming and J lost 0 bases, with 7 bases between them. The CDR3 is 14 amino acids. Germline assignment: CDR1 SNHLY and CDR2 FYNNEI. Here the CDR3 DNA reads TGTGCCAGCAGTGTGCAGGTTAGCAATCAGCCCCAGCATTTT. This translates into CASSVQVSNQPQHF.

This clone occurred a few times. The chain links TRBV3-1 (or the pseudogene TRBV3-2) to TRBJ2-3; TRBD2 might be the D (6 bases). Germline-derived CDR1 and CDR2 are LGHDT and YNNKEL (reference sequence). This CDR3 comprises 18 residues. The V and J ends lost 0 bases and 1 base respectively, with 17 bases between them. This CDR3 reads CASSQDTGRGIRTDTQYF. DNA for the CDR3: TGTGCCAGCAGCCAAGATACGGGTCGGGGGATCCGCACAGATACGCAGTATTTT.

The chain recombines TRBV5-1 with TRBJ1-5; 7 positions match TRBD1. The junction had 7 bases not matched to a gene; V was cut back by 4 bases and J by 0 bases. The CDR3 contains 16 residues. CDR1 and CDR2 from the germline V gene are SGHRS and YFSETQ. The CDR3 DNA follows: TGCGCCAGCAGCCCCGGACAGGCCGATAGCAATCAGCCCCAGCATTTT. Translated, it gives CASSPGQADSNQPQHF.

The CDR3 coding sequence is TGTGCCAGTAGTATAGGTGAGATCCCTAGCGGCTACACCTTC. Translating gives CASSIGEIPSGYTF. The chain is built from TRBV19 and TRBJ1-2; D gene uncertain. The V end was cut by 1 base, the J end by 8 bases, with 14 bases between. Germline assignment: CDR1 LNHDA and CDR2 SQIVND (reference sequence). The CDR3 has 14 residues.

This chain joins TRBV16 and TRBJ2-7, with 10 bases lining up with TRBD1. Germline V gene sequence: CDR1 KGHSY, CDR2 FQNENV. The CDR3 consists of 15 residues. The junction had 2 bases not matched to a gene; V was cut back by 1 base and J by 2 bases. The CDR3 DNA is TGTGCCAGCAGCCAATGGGGACAGGGGACCTACGAGCAGTACTTC. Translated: CASSQWGQGTYEQYF.

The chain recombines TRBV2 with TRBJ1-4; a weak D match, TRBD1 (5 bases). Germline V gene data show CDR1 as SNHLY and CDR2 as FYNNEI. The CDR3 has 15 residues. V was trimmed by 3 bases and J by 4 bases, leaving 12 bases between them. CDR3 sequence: CASSDAGQSNEKLFF. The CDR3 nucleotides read TGTGCCAGCAGTGACGCGGGGCAGAGTAATGAAAAACTGTTTTTT.

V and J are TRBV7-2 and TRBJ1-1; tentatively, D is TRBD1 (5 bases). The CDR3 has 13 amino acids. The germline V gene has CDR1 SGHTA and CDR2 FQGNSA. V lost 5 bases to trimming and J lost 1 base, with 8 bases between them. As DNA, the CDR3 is TGTGCCAGCAGCCTAACAGGGAACACTGAAGCTTTCTTT. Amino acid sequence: CASSLTGNTEAFF.

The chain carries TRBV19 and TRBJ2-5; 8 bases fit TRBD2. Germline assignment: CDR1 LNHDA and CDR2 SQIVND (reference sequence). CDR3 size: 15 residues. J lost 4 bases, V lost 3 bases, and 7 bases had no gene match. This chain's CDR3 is CASSIPGGGGETQYF. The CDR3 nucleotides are TGTGCCAGTAGTATTCCGGGGGGGGGCGGAGAGACCCAGTACTTC.

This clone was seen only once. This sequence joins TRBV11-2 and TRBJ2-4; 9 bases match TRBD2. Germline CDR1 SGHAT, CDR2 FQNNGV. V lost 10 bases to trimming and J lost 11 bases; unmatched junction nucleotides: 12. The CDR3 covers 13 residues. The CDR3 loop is CAIGVGAGGFQYF. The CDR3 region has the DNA TGTGCCATCGGAGTGGGGGCGGGAGGGTTTCAGTACTTC.

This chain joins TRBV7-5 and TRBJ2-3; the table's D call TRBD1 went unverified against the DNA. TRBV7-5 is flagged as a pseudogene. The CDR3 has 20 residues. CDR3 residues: CVRSLARQGPKGHRTDTQYF. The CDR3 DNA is TGTGTCAGAAGCTTAGCGAGACAGGGACCCAAAGGACATCGCACAGATACGCAGTATTTT.

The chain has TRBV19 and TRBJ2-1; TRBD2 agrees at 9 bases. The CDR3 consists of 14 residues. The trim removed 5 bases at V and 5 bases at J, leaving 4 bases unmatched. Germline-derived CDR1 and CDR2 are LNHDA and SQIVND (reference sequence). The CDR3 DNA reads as TGTGCCAGTAGTTGGGCTAGCGGGGACAATGAGCAGTTCTTC. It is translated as CASSWASGDNEQFF.

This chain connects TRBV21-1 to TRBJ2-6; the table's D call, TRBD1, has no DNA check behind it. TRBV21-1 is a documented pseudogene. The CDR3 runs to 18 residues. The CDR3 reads CASSPGTGGGSGANVLTF. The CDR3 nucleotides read TGTGCCAGCAGCCCCGGGACAGGGGGTGGGTCCGGGGCCAACGTCCTGACTTTC.

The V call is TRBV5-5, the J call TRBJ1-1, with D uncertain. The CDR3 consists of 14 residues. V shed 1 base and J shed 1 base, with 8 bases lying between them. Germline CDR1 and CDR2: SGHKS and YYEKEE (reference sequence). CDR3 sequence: CASSLRRGNTEAFF. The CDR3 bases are TGTGCCAGCAGCTTGAGACGGGGGAACACTGAAGCTTTCTTT. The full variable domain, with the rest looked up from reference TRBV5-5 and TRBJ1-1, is DAGVTQSPTHLIKTRGQQVTLRCSPISGHKSVSWYQQVLGQGPQFIFQYYEKEERGRGNFPDRFSARQFPNYSSELNVNALLLGDSALYLCASSLRRGNTEAFFGQGTRLTVV.